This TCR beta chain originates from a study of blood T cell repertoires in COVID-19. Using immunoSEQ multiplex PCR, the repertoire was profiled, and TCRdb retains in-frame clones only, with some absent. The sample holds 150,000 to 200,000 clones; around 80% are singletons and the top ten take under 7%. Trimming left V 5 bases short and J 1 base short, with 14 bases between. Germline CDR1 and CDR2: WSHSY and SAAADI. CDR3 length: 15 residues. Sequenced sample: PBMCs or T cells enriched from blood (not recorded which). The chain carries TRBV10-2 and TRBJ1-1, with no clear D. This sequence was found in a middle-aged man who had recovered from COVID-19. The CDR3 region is CASSPSHTRNTEAFF. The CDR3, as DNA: TGCGCCAGCAGTCCCTCCCATACCAGGAACACTGAAGCTTTCTTT.